Below, 19 T cell receptor beta chains from the same sample are listed, as sequenced in a study of spatial heterogeneity in lung cancer. TCRdb re-called the 5' RACE reads through MiXCR, storing one row per CDR3 protein. Of 9,500 to 13,000 distinct CDR3 sequences listed, around 23% were seen once; the top ten hold 35% to 50%. Regarding time point: blood at routine non-recurrence follow-up after resection. Sequenced material: PBMCs, taken at follow-up. The receptors were sampled from a male donor with early-stage non-small cell lung cancer.

The CDR3 sequence is CASSLVTGSDQPQHF. The DNA for the CDR3 is TGTGCCAGCAGCTTAGTCACAGGGTCAGATCAGCCCCAGCATTTT. The chain couples TRBV7-2 to TRBJ1-5; D possibly corresponds to TRBD1 (6 bases). CDR1 and CDR2 from the germline V gene are SGHTA and FQGNSA. Trimming removed 1 base from V and 5 bases from J, with 12 bases in between. The CDR3 runs to 15 residues.

This clonotype was seen many times. The chain combines TRBV7-9 with TRBJ2-1; D possibly uses TRBD1 or TRBD2 (5 bases each). This CDR3 contains 16 residues. Deletions cut 6 bases from V and 3 bases from J, with 18 bases between. Per the germline V gene, CDR1 is SEHNR and CDR2 is FQNEAQ (reference sequence). The CDR3 is CASSPVGASYYNEQFF. CDR3 nucleotides: TGTGCCAGCAGTCCCGTCGGGGCCTCATACTACAATGAGCAGTTCTTC. Full variable domain (outside the CDR3, taken from reference TRBV7-9 and TRBJ2-1): DTGVSQNPRHKITKRGQNVTFRCDPISEHNRLYWYRQTLGQGPEFLTYFQNEAQLEKSRLLSDRFSAERPKGSFSTLEIQRTEQGDSAMYLCASSPVGASYYNEQFFGPGTRLTVL.

A remark on this clonotype: At one end, the junction sequence differs from germline, possibly due to a read error. This sequence joins TRBV2 and TRBJ2-7; D call uncertain. Per the germline V gene, CDR1 is SNHLY and CDR2 is FYNNEI. The CDR3 spans 11 residues. The CDR3 nucleotides are TGTGCCAGCAGCCCCGGCTACGAGCGGTACTTC. Protein product: CASSPGYERYF.

The chain joins TRBV6-1 to TRBJ1-1; D is ambiguous. Trimming took 4 bases from V and 10 from J, leaving 10 bases between them. The CDR3 runs to 11 residues. Germline CDR1 reads MNHNS; CDR2 reads SASEGT. CDR3 sequence reads: CASSGPWGAFF. The CDR3 coding sequence is TGTGCCAGCAGTGGCCCTTGGGGAGCTTTCTTT.

The sample holds many counts of this clonotype. V is TRBV7-3 and J is TRBJ2-2; D possibly corresponds to TRBD1 (6 bases). This CDR3 has 15 amino acids. Germline-derived CDR1 and CDR2 are SGHTA and FQGTGA. V was shortened by 3 bases and J by 5 bases, with 13 bases between the two germline ends. CDR3 sequence (DNA): TGTGCCAGCAGCTTGTCAGGGGACGGGACCGGGGAGCTGTTTTTT. This translates into CASSLSGDGTGELFF.

This clonotype was counted a few times. The V call is TRBV29-1, the J call TRBJ1-2, with D unresolved. This CDR3 spans 11 amino acids. With 4 bases removed from V and 7 bases from J, the gap between germline ends came to 10 bases. Germline V gene data show CDR1 as SQVTM and CDR2 as ANQGSEA. The CDR3 DNA follows: TGCAGCGTTGTCGGAGTACTTGGCTACACCTTC. Translation: CSVVGVLGYTF.

The gene calls are TRBV12-1 and TRBJ2-5; the table's D gene call, TRBD1, was not cross checked with the DNA. TRBV12-1 is a documented pseudogene. The CDR3 loop spans 14 amino acids. The CDR3 nucleotides read TGTGCCAGCAGCCCCCTGGATTGGGTTGAAACCCAGTACTTC. Amino acids: CASSPLDWVETQYF.

Ten or more counts support this clonotype. In nucleotides, the CDR3 is TGTGCCAGCAGTTTTCGCCCAGCCTACGAGCAGTACTTC. Its translation: CASSFRPAYEQYF. The chain combines TRBV12-3 or TRBV12-4 with TRBJ2-7; the D is unclear. The CDR3 spans 13 residues. V dropped 3 bases and J dropped 2 bases, with 8 bases sitting between them.

This clonotype was seen only a few times. V gene TRBV30 combines with J gene TRBJ1-3; D is undetermined. This CDR3 comprises 15 residues. Germline-derived CDR1 and CDR2 are GTSNPN and SVGIG (reference sequence). Trimming removed 0 bases at V and 4 bases at J, with 13 bases between. In DNA, the CDR3 is TGTGCCTGGAGTGTGGGAGGGCGCGGAGGAAACACCATATATTTT. It translates to CAWSVGGRGGNTIYF. The variable domain in full, with the rest retrieved from reference TRBV30 and TRBJ1-3, is SQTIHQWPATLVQPVGSPLSLECTVEGTSNPNLYWYRQAAGRGLQLLFYSVGIGQISSEVPQNLSASRPQDRQFILSSKKLLLSDSGFYLCAWSVGGRGGNTIYFGEGSWLTVV.

This clonotype has at least ten counts. This chain connects TRBV4-2 to TRBJ2-1, with D hard to call. From germline, CDR1 is LGHNA and CDR2 YNFKEQ. The CDR3 is 12 amino acids. The V end was cut by 2 bases, the J end by 6 bases, with 5 bases between. The CDR3 DNA is TGTGCCAGCAGCCAAACCTTCAATGAGCAGTTCTTC. It translates to CASSQTFNEQFF.

By share of the sample, this clonotype is medium-sized. This rearrangement joins TRBV5-6 to TRBJ2-3, with D unresolved. There are 14 residues in the CDR3. V lost 2 bases to trimming and J lost 4 bases, with 11 bases between them. Germline-derived CDR1 and CDR2 are SGHDT and YYEEEE. CDR3 protein: CASSLASQADTQYF. For the CDR3, the DNA is TGTGCCAGCAGCTTAGCGAGTCAGGCAGATACGCAGTATTTT.

This clonotype was counted many times. The J gene is TRBJ1-6, the V gene TRBV28, with 7 positions matching TRBD1. CDR3 length: 16 residues. Germline V CDR1 and CDR2: MDHEN, SYDVKM. With 3 bases clipped from V and 2 bases from J, the junction kept 4 bases outside the gene matches. Here the CDR3 DNA reads TGTGCCAGCAGTTTTCGACAGGGACCCTATAATTCACCCCTCCACTTT. Its protein product is CASSFRQGPYNSPLHF.

The chain has TRBV20-1 and TRBJ2-1; TRBD2 agrees at 8 bases. The germline CDR1 and CDR2 sequences are DFQATT and SNEGSKA (reference sequence). The length of the CDR3 is 13 residues. V trimming: 3 bases; J trimming: 8 bases; junction bases outside the gene matches: 6. The CDR3 DNA follows: TGCAGTGCTAGCGGGAGGGCCTGGGATGAGCAGTTCTTC. This translates into CSASGRAWDEQFF.

V is TRBV5-6 and J is TRBJ2-2; no reliable D call. The CDR3 length is 14 residues. V dropped 1 base and J dropped 4 bases, with 8 bases sitting between them. Germline V gene sequence: CDR1 SGHDT, CDR2 YYEEEE. As DNA, the CDR3 is TGTGCCAGCAGCTTGTGGTGGCGCACCGGGGAGCTGTTTTTT. Translation gives CASSLWWRTGELFF.

In this sample, this clonotype is large. This rearrangement joins TRBV4-2 to TRBJ2-5; no clear D gene. This CDR3 is built from 17 residues. V gave up 1 base and J gave up 0 bases, with 15 bases separating them. Germline V lookup: CDR1 LGHNA, CDR2 YNFKEQ. CDR3: CASSQGGTYVNQETQYF. CDR3 DNA sequence: TGTGCCAGCAGCCAAGGAGGTACTTACGTAAACCAAGAGACCCAGTACTTC.

This clonotype has a count of ten or more. The rearrangement joins TRBV27 to TRBJ2-7; D is tentatively TRBD1 or TRBD2 (5 bases each). CDR1 and CDR2 (germline): MNHEY, SMNVEV (reference sequence). Trimming stripped 6 bases from V and 6 bases from J, with 21 bases between. The CDR3 is 15 amino acids. The CDR3 loop is CASSWLGTKPVEQYF. CDR3 nucleotide sequence: TGTGCCAGCAGCTGGCTGGGGACCAAGCCCGTCGAGCAGTACTTC.

Ten or more counts support this clonotype. The gene calls are TRBV5-6 and TRBJ2-6; D unclear. Trimming took 4 bases from V and 3 from J, leaving 8 bases between them. Germline V gives CDR1 SGHDT, CDR2 YYEEEE. This CDR3 has 14 amino acids. The CDR3 sequence is CASSVLNGANVLTF. As DNA, the CDR3 is TGTGCCAGCAGCGTATTAAATGGGGCCAACGTCCTGACTTTC.

In this sample, this clonotype turned up a few times. The CDR3 DNA reads as TGTGCCAGCAATACGGGAGTCGGCGAGCAGTACTTC. Its translation is CASNTGVGEQYF. The chain employs TRBV12-3 or TRBV12-4 and TRBJ2-7; a possible D gene is TRBD2 (6 bases). The CDR3 totals 12 residues. The V and J ends lost 7 bases and 6 bases respectively, with 13 bases between them.

This clonotype came up many times. The chain employs TRBV5-1 and TRBJ2-7; 9 bases map to TRBD1. Germline loops: CDR1 SGHRS, CDR2 YFSETQ. The CDR3 has 16 amino acids. J was trimmed by 4 bases and V by 4 bases; bases with no gene match: 12. The CDR3 DNA sequence: TGCGCCAGCAGCGTGGGGACAGGGTGGCTTCGGTACGAGCAGTACTTC. This encodes CASSVGTGWLRYEQYF.